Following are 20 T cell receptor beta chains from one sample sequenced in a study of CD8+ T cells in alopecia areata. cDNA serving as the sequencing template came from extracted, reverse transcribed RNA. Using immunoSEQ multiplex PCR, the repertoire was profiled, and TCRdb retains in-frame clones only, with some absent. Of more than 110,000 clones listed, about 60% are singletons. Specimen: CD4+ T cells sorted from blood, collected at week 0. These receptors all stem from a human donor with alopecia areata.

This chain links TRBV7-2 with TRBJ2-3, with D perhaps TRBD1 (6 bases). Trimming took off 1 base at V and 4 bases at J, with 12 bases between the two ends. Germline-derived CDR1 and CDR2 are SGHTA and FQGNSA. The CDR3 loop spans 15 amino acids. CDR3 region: CASSLDQGRPDTQYF. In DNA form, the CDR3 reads TGTGCCAGCAGCTTAGACCAGGGGCGACCAGATACGCAGTATTTT.

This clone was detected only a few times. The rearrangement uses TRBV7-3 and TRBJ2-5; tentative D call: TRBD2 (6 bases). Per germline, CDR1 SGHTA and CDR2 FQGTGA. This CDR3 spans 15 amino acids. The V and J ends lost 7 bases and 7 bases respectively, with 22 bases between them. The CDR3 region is CASNDPGVLLGTQYF. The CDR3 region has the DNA TGTGCCAGCAACGATCCGGGGGTGCTTTTGGGGACCCAGTACTTC.

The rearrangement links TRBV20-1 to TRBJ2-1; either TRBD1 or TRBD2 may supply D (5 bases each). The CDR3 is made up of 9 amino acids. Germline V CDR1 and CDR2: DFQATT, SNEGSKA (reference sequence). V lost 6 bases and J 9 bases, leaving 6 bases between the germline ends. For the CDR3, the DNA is TGCAGTGCGGGGGTTGAGCAGTTCTTC. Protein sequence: CSAGVEQFF.

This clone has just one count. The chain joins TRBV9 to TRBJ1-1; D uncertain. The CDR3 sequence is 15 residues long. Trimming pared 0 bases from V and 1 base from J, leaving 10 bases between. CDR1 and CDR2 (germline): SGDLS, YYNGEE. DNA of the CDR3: TGTGCCAGCAGCGTAGGGAGGCAATCGAACACTGAAGCTTTCTTT. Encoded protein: CASSVGRQSNTEAFF. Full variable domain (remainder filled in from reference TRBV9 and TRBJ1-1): DSGVTQTPKHLITATGQRVTLRCSPRSGDLSVYWYQQSLDQGLQFLIQYYNGEERAKGNILERFSAQQFPDLHSELNLSSLELGDSALYFCASSVGRQSNTEAFFGQGTRLTVV.

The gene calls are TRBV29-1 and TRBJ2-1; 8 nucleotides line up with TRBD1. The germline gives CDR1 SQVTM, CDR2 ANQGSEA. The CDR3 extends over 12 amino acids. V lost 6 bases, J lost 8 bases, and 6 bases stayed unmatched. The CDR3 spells CSVNKDRDEQFF. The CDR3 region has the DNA TGCAGCGTCAACAAGGACAGGGATGAGCAGTTCTTC.

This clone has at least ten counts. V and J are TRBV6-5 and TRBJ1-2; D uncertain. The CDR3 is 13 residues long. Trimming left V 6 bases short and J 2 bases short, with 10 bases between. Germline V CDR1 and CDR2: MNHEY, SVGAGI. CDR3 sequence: CASSGGRNYGYTF. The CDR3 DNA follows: TGTGCCAGCAGCGGTGGACGGAACTATGGCTACACCTTC.

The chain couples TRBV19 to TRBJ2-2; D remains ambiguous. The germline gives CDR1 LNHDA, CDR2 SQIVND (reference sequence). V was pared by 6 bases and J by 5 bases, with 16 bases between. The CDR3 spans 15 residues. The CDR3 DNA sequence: TGTGCCAGTAGGGACGGGTCGAGAAAAACCGGGGAGCTGTTTTTT. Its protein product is CASRDGSRKTGELFF.

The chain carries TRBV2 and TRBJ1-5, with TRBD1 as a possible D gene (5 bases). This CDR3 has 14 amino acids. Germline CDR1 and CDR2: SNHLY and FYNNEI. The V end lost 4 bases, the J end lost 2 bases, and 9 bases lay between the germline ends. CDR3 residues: CASSGDQGNQPQHF. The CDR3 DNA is TGTGCCAGCAGTGGGGACCAGGGCAATCAGCCCCAGCATTTT.

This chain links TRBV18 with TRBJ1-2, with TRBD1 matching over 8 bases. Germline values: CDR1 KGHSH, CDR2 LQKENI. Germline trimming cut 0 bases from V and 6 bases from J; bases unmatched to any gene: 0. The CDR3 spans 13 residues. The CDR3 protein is CASSPPTGDGYTF. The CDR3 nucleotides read TGTGCCAGCTCACCACCGACAGGGGATGGCTACACCTTC.

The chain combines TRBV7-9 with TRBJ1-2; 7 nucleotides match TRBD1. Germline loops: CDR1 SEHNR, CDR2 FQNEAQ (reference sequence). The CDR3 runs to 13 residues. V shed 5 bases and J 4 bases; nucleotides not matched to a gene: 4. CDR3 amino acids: CASSQGQTYGYTF. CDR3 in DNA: TGTGCCAGCAGCCAGGGACAGACCTATGGCTACACCTTC.

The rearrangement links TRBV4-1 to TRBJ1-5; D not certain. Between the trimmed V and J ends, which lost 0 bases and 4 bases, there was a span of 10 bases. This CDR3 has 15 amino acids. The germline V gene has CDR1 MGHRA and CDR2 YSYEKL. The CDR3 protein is CASSQEAIENQPQHF. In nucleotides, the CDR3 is TGCGCCAGCAGCCAAGAAGCCATTGAGAATCAGCCCCAGCATTTT.

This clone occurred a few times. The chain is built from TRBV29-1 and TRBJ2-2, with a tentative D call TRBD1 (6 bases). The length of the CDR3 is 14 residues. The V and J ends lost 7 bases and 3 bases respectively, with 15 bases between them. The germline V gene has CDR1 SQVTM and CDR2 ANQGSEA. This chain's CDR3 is CSGKQGPHTGELFF. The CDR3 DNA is TGCAGCGGAAAACAGGGACCGCACACCGGGGAGCTGTTTTTT.

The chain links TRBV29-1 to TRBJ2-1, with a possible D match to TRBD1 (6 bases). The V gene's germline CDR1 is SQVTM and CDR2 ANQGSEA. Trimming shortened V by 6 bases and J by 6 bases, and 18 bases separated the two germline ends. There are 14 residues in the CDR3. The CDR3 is CSVATTGLGNEQFF. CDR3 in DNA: TGCAGCGTGGCTACAACAGGGTTGGGCAATGAGCAGTTCTTC.

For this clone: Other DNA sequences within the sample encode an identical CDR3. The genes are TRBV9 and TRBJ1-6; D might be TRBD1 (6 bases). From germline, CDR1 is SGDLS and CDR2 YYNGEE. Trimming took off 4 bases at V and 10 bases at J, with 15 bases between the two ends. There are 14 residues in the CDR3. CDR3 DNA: TGTGCCAGCAGCCCTCGAGGGGGGAACTCACCCCTCCACTTT. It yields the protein CASSPRGGNSPLHF.

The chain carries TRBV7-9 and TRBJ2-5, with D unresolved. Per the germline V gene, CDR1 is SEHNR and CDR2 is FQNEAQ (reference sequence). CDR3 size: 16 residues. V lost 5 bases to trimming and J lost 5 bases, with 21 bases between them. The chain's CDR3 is CASSPSRSSGRETQYF. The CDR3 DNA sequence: TGTGCCAGCAGCCCCTCGCGTTCTAGTGGCCGGGAGACCCAGTACTTC.

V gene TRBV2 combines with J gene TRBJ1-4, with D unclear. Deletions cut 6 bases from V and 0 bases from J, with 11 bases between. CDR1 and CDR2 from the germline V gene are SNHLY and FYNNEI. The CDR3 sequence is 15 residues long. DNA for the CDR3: TGTGCCAGCAGAAGTCAGGTGGCAACTAATGAAAAACTGTTTTTT. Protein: CASRSQVATNEKLFF.

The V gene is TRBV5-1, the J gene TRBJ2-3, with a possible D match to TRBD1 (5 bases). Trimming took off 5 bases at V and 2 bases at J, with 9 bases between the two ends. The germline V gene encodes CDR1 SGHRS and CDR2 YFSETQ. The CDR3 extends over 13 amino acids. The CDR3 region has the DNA TGCGCCAGCAGGACAGAGAACACAGATACGCAGTATTTT. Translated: CASRTENTDTQYF.

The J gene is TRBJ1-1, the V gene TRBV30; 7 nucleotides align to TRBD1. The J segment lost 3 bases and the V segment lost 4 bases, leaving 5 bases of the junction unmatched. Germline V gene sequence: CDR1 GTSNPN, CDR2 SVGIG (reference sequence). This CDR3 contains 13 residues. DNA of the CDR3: TGTGCCTGGATCCTTACAGGGGACACTGAAGCTTTCTTT. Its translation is CAWILTGDTEAFF.

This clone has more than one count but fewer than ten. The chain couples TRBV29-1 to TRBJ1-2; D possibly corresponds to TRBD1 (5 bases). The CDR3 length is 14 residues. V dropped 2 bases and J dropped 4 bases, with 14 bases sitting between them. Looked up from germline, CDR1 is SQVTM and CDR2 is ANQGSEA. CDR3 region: CSVERAQGSYGYTF. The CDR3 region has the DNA TGCAGCGTTGAAAGGGCTCAGGGAAGCTATGGCTACACCTTC.

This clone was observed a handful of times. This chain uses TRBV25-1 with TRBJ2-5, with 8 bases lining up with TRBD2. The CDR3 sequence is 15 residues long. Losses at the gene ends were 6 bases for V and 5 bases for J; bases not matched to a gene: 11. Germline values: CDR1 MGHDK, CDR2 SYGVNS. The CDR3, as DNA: TGTGCCAGCAGCCGGACTAGCTCTGGGGGGGAGACCCAGTACTTC. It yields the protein CASSRTSSGGETQYF.